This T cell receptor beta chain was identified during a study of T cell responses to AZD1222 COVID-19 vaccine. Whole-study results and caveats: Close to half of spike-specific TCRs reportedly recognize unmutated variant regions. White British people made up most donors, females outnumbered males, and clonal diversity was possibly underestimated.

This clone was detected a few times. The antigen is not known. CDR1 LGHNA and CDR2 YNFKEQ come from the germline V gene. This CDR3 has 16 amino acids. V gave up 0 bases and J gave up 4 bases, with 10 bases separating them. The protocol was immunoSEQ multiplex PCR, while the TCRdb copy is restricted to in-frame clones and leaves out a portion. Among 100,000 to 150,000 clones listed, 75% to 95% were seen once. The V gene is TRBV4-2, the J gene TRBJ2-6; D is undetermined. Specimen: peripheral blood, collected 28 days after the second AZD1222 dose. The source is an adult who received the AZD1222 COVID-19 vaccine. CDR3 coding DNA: TGTGCCAGCAGCCAAGACTTAGCTTCCGGGGCCAACGTCCTGACTTTC. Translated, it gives CASSQDLASGANVLTF.